The next 25 T cell receptor beta chains were all read from a single sample in a study of shared clonotypes between healthy human individuals. Naive CD8 cells lacked CD45RO and underwent positive selection for CCR7, leaving out terminally differentiated effector memory CD45RA+ cells. Some clones are missing from TCRdb's copy, which holds only in-frame ones; the method was immunoSEQ multiplex PCR. The repertoire holds around 2,100,000 clones, with roughly 94% as singletons. The sample was naive CD8+ T cells sorted from blood. The receptors shown here come from a young man in good health.

This clone was detected once. The CDR3 is CASSAFRAGAATDTQYF. The CDR3 DNA sequence: TGTGCCAGCAGCGCCTTCCGGGCGGGGGCTGCGACAGATACGCAGTATTTT. The J gene is TRBJ2-3, the V gene TRBV7-9, with D tentatively TRBD2 (7 bases). CDR1 is SEHNR, CDR2 FQNEAQ, per germline (reference sequence). The CDR3 is made up of 17 amino acids. Trimming removed 5 bases at V and 3 bases at J, with 21 bases between.

This clone was detected only once. This chain joins TRBV2 and TRBJ1-3, with unresolved D. The germline gives CDR1 SNHLY, CDR2 FYNNEI. Deletions cut 8 bases from V and 0 bases from J, with 17 bases between. The CDR3 spans 16 residues. CDR3 protein: CASSTPEVSSGNTIYF. The CDR3 DNA sequence: TGTGCCAGCTCGACGCCCGAGGTCTCCTCTGGAAACACCATATATTTT.

The chain couples TRBV10-2 to TRBJ2-1, with TRBD2 matching over 7 bases. Germline loops: CDR1 WSHSY, CDR2 SAAADI. This CDR3 has 15 residues. V was pared by 3 bases and J by 1 base, with 3 bases of the junction left unmatched. Written as DNA, the CDR3 is TGCGCCAGCAGTGAACGCGGGGGTTCCTACAATGAGCAGTTCTTC. This encodes CASSERGGSYNEQFF.

The J gene is TRBJ2-1, the V gene TRBV30, with D perhaps given as TRBD1 or TRBD2 (5 bases each). CDR1 is GTSNPN and CDR2 is SVGIG in the germline V gene (reference sequence). The CDR3 covers 14 residues. Trimming took off 5 bases at V and 5 bases at J, with 16 bases between the two ends. CDR3: CAWEIRGRHNEQFF. The CDR3 DNA follows: TGTGCCTGGGAAATAAGGGGACGACACAATGAGCAGTTCTTC.

The chain couples TRBV2 to TRBJ1-1; D is perhaps TRBD1 (5 bases). The CDR3 totals 14 residues. The germline CDR1 and CDR2 sequences are SNHLY and FYNNEI. V gave up 6 bases and J gave up 6 bases, with 17 bases separating them. The CDR3 region is CASSAASGSPEAFF. As DNA, the CDR3 is TGTGCCAGCAGCGCCGCCTCAGGGTCTCCTGAAGCTTTCTTT.

The V and J genes are TRBV27 and TRBJ2-7, with D perhaps being TRBD1 or TRBD2 (5 bases each). The CDR3 contains 14 residues. Trimming left V 6 bases short and J 0 bases short, with 12 bases between. The germline V gene encodes CDR1 MNHEY and CDR2 SMNVEV (reference sequence). The DNA of the CDR3 is TGTGCCAGCAGCCCTTGGGACGCCTCCTACGAGCAGTACTTC. The encoded protein is CASSPWDASYEQYF.

As for this clone: The sample has other DNA sequences that encode this CDR3 too. This chain joins TRBV27 and TRBJ2-3; TRBD2 aligns across 11 bases. There are 17 residues in the CDR3. The V gene's germline CDR1 is MNHEY and CDR2 SMNVEV (reference sequence). V was pared by 1 base and J by 0 bases, with 3 bases of the junction left unmatched. CDR3 sequence (DNA): TGTGCCAGCAGTTTATTAGCGGGGGGGCCGAGCACAGATACGCAGTATTTT. Translating gives CASSLLAGGPSTDTQYF.

This chain connects TRBV19 to TRBJ2-7, with TRBD1 as a possible D gene (5 bases). The CDR3 contains 14 residues. CDR1 and CDR2 from the germline V gene are LNHDA and SQIVND (reference sequence). Trimming shortened V by 2 bases and J by 5 bases, and 13 bases separated the two germline ends. The CDR3 is CASSIIPGIHEQYF. The CDR3 bases are TGTGCCAGTAGTATAATCCCAGGGATCCACGAGCAGTACTTC. Full variable domain (outside the CDR3, taken from reference TRBV19 and TRBJ2-7): DGGITQSPKYLFRKEGQNVTLSCEQNLNHDAMYWYRQDPGQGLRLIYYSQIVNDFQKGDIAEGYSVSREKKESFPLTVTSAQKNPTAFYLCASSIIPGIHEQYFGPGTRLTVT.

The CDR3 sequence: CASTLGGRAGDTQYF. DNA for the CDR3: TGTGCCAGTACCCTAGGGGGGAGGGCCGGAGATACGCAGTATTTT. The V call is TRBV19, the J call TRBJ2-3, with D possibly TRBD2 on 7 matching bases. V shed 7 bases and J shed 5 bases, with 19 bases lying between them. Per the germline V gene, CDR1 is LNHDA and CDR2 is SQIVND (reference sequence). CDR3 size: 15 residues.

CDR3 bases: TGTGCCAGCTCACCACCTACAGGGCACACCGGGGAGCTGTTTTTT. Translation gives CASSPPTGHTGELFF. The J gene is TRBJ2-2, the V gene TRBV18; TRBD1 might be the D (6 bases). The CDR3 runs to 15 residues. The germline gives CDR1 KGHSH, CDR2 LQKENI. The V end was cut by 0 bases, the J end by 3 bases, with 8 bases between.

This clone was seen only once. The genes are TRBV19 and TRBJ2-7; 7 bases line up with TRBD1. The CDR3 spans 14 residues. The germline CDR1 and CDR2 sequences are LNHDA and SQIVND (reference sequence). V shed 3 bases, J shed 3 bases, and the junction held 5 bases outside the gene matches. The CDR3 reads CASSIAAGGYEQYF. The CDR3 coding sequence is TGTGCCAGTAGTATCGCCGCAGGGGGCTACGAGCAGTACTTC.

The chain joins TRBV5-4 to TRBJ1-3; possible D gene TRBD1, 5 bases. V was pared by 2 bases and J by 0 bases, with 12 bases between. This CDR3 contains 16 residues. Germline loops: CDR1 SGHNT, CDR2 YYREEE (reference sequence). The CDR3 DNA reads as TGTGCCAGCAGCTTCCAAGGGGCCGTCTCTGGAAACACCATATATTTT. Protein sequence: CASSFQGAVSGNTIYF.

CDR3 residues: CASSPGEVGEAFF. In nucleotides, the CDR3 is TGTGCCAGCAGCCCGGGGGAAGTCGGTGAAGCTTTCTTT. The genes are TRBV5-4 and TRBJ1-1, with D maybe TRBD1 (5 bases). Germline V CDR1 and CDR2: SGHNT, YYREEE (reference sequence). CDR3 length: 13 amino acids. Trimming stripped 4 bases from V and 7 bases from J, with 14 bases between. The full variable domain, its missing parts supplied by reference TRBV5-4 and TRBJ1-1, is ETGVTQSPTHLIKTRGQQVTLRCSSQSGHNTVSWYQQALGQGPQFIFQYYREEENGRGNFPPRFSGLQFPNYSSELNVNALELDDSALYLCASSPGEVGEAFFGQGTRLTVV.

The chain is built from TRBV7-2 and TRBJ2-7; maybe TRBD1 (6 bases). The V and J ends lost 3 bases and 7 bases respectively, with 10 bases between them. Looked up from germline, CDR1 is SGHTA and CDR2 is FQGNSA. The CDR3 loop spans 12 amino acids. In DNA form, the CDR3 reads TGTGCCAGCAGCTTCATCCAGGGGGAGCAGTACTTC. It codes for CASSFIQGEQYF.

Here the CDR3 reads CATSRDDMDTEAFF. The CDR3 region has the DNA TGTGCCACCAGCAGAGATGACATGGACACTGAAGCTTTCTTT. The chain combines TRBV15 with TRBJ1-1, with unresolved D. Per the germline V gene, CDR1 is LNHNV and CDR2 is YYDKDF (reference sequence). V was cut by 0 bases and J by 3 bases, with 8 bases left in between. CDR3 size: 14 residues.

This chain connects TRBV6-1 to TRBJ1-2; a possible D gene is TRBD1 (6 bases). The CDR3 has 13 amino acids. Per germline, CDR1 MNHNS and CDR2 SASEGT. V lost 2 bases and J 6 bases, leaving 10 bases between the germline ends. CDR3 nucleotides: TGTGCCAGCAGTGAATTGGGGGGGCATGGCTACACCTTC. Amino acids: CASSELGGHGYTF.

In the case of this clone: In the same sample, other DNA sequences code for this CDR3. The CDR3 sequence is CASSMTGGNQPQHF. CDR3 sequence (DNA): TGTGCCAGCAGCATGACAGGCGGCAATCAGCCCCAGCATTTT. The rearrangement uses TRBV28 and TRBJ1-5; tentative D call: TRBD1 (6 bases). V shed 6 bases and J shed 2 bases, with 11 bases lying between them. The CDR3 contains 14 residues. Germline V gives CDR1 MDHEN, CDR2 SYDVKM.

This sequence joins TRBV7-9 and TRBJ2-4; D is perhaps TRBD1 (7 bases). CDR3 length: 14 residues. Looked up from germline, CDR1 is SEHNR and CDR2 is FQNEAQ (reference sequence). Trimming took off 5 bases at V and 6 bases at J, with 14 bases between the two ends. The CDR3 region has the DNA TGTGCCAGCAGCCCCGGGACAGCGGGAAACATTCAGTACTTC. Translation gives CASSPGTAGNIQYF. The variable domain in full, completed from reference TRBV7-9 and TRBJ2-4, reads DTGVSQNPRHKITKRGQNVTFRCDPISEHNRLYWYRQTLGQGPEFLTYFQNEAQLEKSRLLSDRFSAERPKGSFSTLEIQRTEQGDSAMYLCASSPGTAGNIQYFGAGTRLSVL.

The rearrangement uses TRBV5-6 and TRBJ2-1, with a possible D match to TRBD2 (6 bases). Germline CDR1 is SGHDT and CDR2 is YYEEEE. The CDR3 is 15 amino acids. V lost 1 base to trimming and J lost 7 bases, with 15 bases between them. The chain's CDR3 is CASSLSAGWGNEQFF. The CDR3 bases are TGTGCCAGCAGCTTGAGTGCGGGGTGGGGGAATGAGCAGTTCTTC.

The rearrangement links TRBV28 to TRBJ2-3; D is perhaps TRBD2 (6 bases). This CDR3 spans 14 amino acids. Germline V gives CDR1 MDHEN, CDR2 SYDVKM. V lost 10 bases and J lost 5, with 19 bases in between. CDR3 in amino acids: CAITTNWEEDTQYF. CDR3 in DNA: TGTGCCATCACCACGAATTGGGAGGAAGATACGCAGTATTTT.

The chain joins TRBV11-1 to TRBJ2-2; D may be TRBD1 or TRBD2 (5 bases each). V was pared by 6 bases and J by 4 bases, with 9 bases between. CDR1 is SGHAT and CDR2 is FQDESV in the germline V gene (reference sequence). CDR3 size: 13 residues. CDR3 amino acids: CASRPGATGELFF. The CDR3, as DNA: TGTGCCAGCAGGCCCGGGGCCACCGGGGAGCTGTTTTTT.

The chain joins TRBV27 to TRBJ2-5; 8 bases are shared with TRBD2. The germline V gene has CDR1 MNHEY and CDR2 SMNVEV (reference sequence). The CDR3 contains 15 residues. After removal of 1 base from V and 1 base from J, the junction contained 2 bases not matched to a gene. The CDR3 coding sequence is TGTGCCAGCAGTTTATTTGGGACTAGCCAAGAGACCCAGTACTTC. It translates to CASSLFGTSQETQYF.

This chain joins TRBV4-1 and TRBJ2-7, with D maybe TRBD1 (5 bases). Germline CDR1 and CDR2: MGHRA and YSYEKL. The CDR3 extends over 17 amino acids. V dropped 0 bases and J dropped 2 bases, with 17 bases sitting between them. The CDR3 DNA reads as TGCGCCAGCAGCCAAGATCCCCCCCCACAGGCCACCTACGAGCAGTACTTC. Translating gives CASSQDPPPQATYEQYF.

The chain links TRBV11-2 to TRBJ2-7; D may be TRBD2 (6 bases). Germline CDR1 reads SGHAT; CDR2 reads FQNNGV. The germline V and J ends were trimmed by 0 bases and 5 bases, with 14 bases remaining between them. This CDR3 has 15 amino acids. The CDR3 nucleotides are TGTGCCAGCAGCTTAGAACCGGGGGTGGGCGACGAGCAGTACTTC. It yields the protein CASSLEPGVGDEQYF. Drawing the rest from reference TRBV11-2 and TRBJ2-7, the complete variable domain is EAGVAQSPRYKIIEKRQSVAFWCNPISGHATLYWYQQILGQGPKLLIQFQNNGVVDDSQLPKDRFSAERLKGVDSTLKIQPAKLEDSAVYLCASSLEPGVGDEQYFGPGTRLTVT.

This chain uses TRBV5-6 with TRBJ2-5; D is unresolved. V was shortened by 3 bases and J by 7 bases, with 10 bases between the two germline ends. Germline assignment: CDR1 SGHDT and CDR2 YYEEEE. The CDR3 totals 12 residues. As DNA, the CDR3 is TGTGCCAGCAGCTATCAGGACGGGACCCAGTACTTC. Translation: CASSYQDGTQYF.